The next 17 T cell receptor beta chains were all read from a single sample in a study of CD8 T cells in ankylosing spondylitis. TCRdb itself ran the 5' RACE reads through MiXCR, one entry per CDR3 protein. Found here are some 250,000 distinct CDR3 sequences, more than 20% of them singletons; the top ten hold roughly 0.6%. Specimen: blood, either unsorted or a sorted T cell fraction (not recorded which). The source of these receptors is a male donor with ankylosing spondylitis or in good health (not recorded which).

This clonotype was recorded many times. An end of the junction does not agree with germline; a read error may underlie this. This chain links TRBV5-1 with TRBJ2-5; D uncertain. CDR3 length equals 12 residues. CDR1 and CDR2 from the germline V gene are SGHRS and YFSETQ. For the CDR3, the DNA is TGCGCCAGCAGCTTGGGACAAGAGGCCCAGTACTTC. Its protein is CASSLGQEAQYF.

This clonotype appeared many times. J is TRBJ1-4 and V is TRBV5-1; D may be TRBD1 (5 bases). The germline CDR1 and CDR2 sequences are SGHRS and YFSETQ. CDR3 length: 15 amino acids. Trimming left V 0 bases short and J 0 bases short, with 6 bases between. CDR3 DNA: TGCGCCAGCAGCTTGGAGGGGACAACTAATGAAAAACTGTTTTTT. This gives the protein CASSLEGTTNEKLFF.

The rearrangement links TRBV29-1 to TRBJ1-1, with TRBD1 matching 8 bases. This CDR3 has 16 amino acids. Germline assignment: CDR1 SQVTM and CDR2 ANQGSEA. The J segment lost 2 bases and the V segment lost 7 bases, leaving 15 bases of the junction unmatched. As DNA, the CDR3 is TGCAGCGCCGACCCAGGGGGCGAATATCATAACACTGAAGCTTTCTTT. It encodes CSADPGGEYHNTEAFF.

This chain uses TRBV5-5 with TRBJ2-5; D is perhaps TRBD1 (5 bases). The V and J ends lost 3 bases and 2 bases respectively, with 8 bases between them. The CDR3 spans 13 residues. The V gene's germline CDR1 is SGHKS and CDR2 YYEKEE (reference sequence). Here the CDR3 reads CASSSDMQETQYF. Here the CDR3 DNA reads TGTGCCAGCAGCTCGGACATGCAAGAGACCCAGTACTTC.

The V gene is TRBV7-2, the J gene TRBJ2-7, with TRBD1 identical over 7 bases. Germline loops: CDR1 SGHTA, CDR2 FQGNSA. The junction had 7 bases not matched to a gene; V was cut back by 5 bases and J by 6 bases. This CDR3 comprises 13 residues. The CDR3 DNA is TGTGCCAGCAGCCCGCAACAGGGGACCGAGCAGTACTTC. As protein: CASSPQQGTEQYF.

This clonotype was counted at least ten times. The chain couples TRBV20-1 to TRBJ2-5, with no clear D. CDR1 is DFQATT, CDR2 SNEGSKA, per germline (reference sequence). The length of the CDR3 is 14 residues. The ends were cut back, 2 bases at V and 4 bases at J, with 14 bases in the middle. CDR3 DNA: TGCAGTGCTAGACGAGGTTCGCCAGGAGAGACCCAGTACTTC. Its translation: CSARRGSPGETQYF.

This clonotype was recorded a few times. The chain uses TRBV20-1 and TRBJ2-1; the match to TRBD2 covers 8 bases. The CDR3 has 17 residues. The junction had 12 bases not matched to a gene; V was cut back by 5 bases and J by 0 bases. The V gene's germline CDR1 is DFQATT and CDR2 SNEGSKA (reference sequence). CDR3 sequence (DNA): TGCAGTGCTCTGCCGGGACTAGAAATAAGCTCCTACAATGAGCAGTTCTTC. This translates into CSALPGLEISSYNEQFF.

The CDR3 sequence is CASSPNPGRINYGYTF. The DNA for the CDR3 is TGTGCCAGCAGTCCTAATCCGGGACGGATAAACTATGGCTACACCTTC. V gene TRBV12-3 or TRBV12-4 combines with J gene TRBJ1-2, with a tentative D call TRBD1 (5 bases). The CDR3 spans 16 residues. The V end lost 5 bases, the J end lost 2 bases, and 18 bases lay between the germline ends.

This chain joins TRBV5-1 and TRBJ2-3; tentative D call: TRBD2 (5 bases). Germline V gene data show CDR1 as SGHRS and CDR2 as YFSETQ. V lost 5 bases and J lost 5, with 6 bases in between. This CDR3 spans 11 amino acids. The CDR3 sequence is CASREEDTQYF. The CDR3 region has the DNA TGCGCCAGCAGGGAGGAAGATACGCAGTATTTT.

The chain recombines TRBV5-4 with TRBJ2-1, with D perhaps TRBD1 (6 bases). Trimming stripped 4 bases from V and 7 bases from J, with 15 bases between. CDR3 length: 14 amino acids. Looked up from germline, CDR1 is SGHNT and CDR2 is YYREEE (reference sequence). CDR3 sequence: CASSLWGQRNEQFF. The CDR3 bases are TGTGCCAGCAGCCTCTGGGGGCAAAGGAATGAGCAGTTCTTC.

The V call is TRBV6-1, the J call TRBJ2-5; D possibly matches TRBD1 or TRBD2 (6 bases each). Deletions cut 6 bases from V and 5 bases from J, with 19 bases between. The CDR3 covers 15 residues. Looked up from germline, CDR1 is MNHNS and CDR2 is SASEGT. CDR3 in amino acids: CASSPPGTQGETQYF. The CDR3 nucleotides read TGTGCCAGCAGCCCCCCGGGGACTCAGGGGGAGACCCAGTACTTC.

This clonotype was picked up many times. The CDR3 spells CASSPYGNTGELFF. The CDR3 DNA follows: TGTGCCAGCAGCCCCTACGGAAACACCGGGGAGCTGTTTTTT. The chain has TRBV3-1 and TRBJ2-2; no firm D call. This CDR3 is built from 14 residues. Trimming removed 4 bases at V and 2 bases at J, with 8 bases between. The germline CDR1 and CDR2 sequences are LGHDT and YNNKEL (reference sequence).

The table lists this clonotype with a few counts. V usage is TRBV12-5 and J usage is TRBJ2-1; perhaps TRBD1 as D (5 bases). Germline values: CDR1 LGHNT, CDR2 FRNRAP. Trimming shortened V by 0 bases and J by 4 bases, and 13 bases separated the two germline ends. CDR3 size: 16 residues. For the CDR3, the DNA is TGTGCTAGTGGTTTGGTACTGGGGCCGACGTACAATGAGCAGTTCTTC. It specifies CASGLVLGPTYNEQFF.

This clonotype occurred once. This chain links TRBV2 with TRBJ2-7; D could derive from TRBD1 or TRBD2 (5 bases each). Trimming shortened V by 3 bases and J by 4 bases, and 7 bases separated the two germline ends. The CDR3 is 12 residues long. Germline CDR1 and CDR2: SNHLY and FYNNEI. CDR3 sequence reads: CASSDEGYEQYF. CDR3 nucleotide sequence: TGTGCCAGCAGTGACGAGGGGTACGAGCAGTACTTC.

This clonotype was picked up many times. CDR3 sequence reads: CSASTTGAGELFF. The CDR3 nucleotides are TGCAGTGCTAGTACGACTGGAGCCGGGGAGCTGTTTTTT. J is TRBJ2-2 and V is TRBV20-1; no definite D call. The CDR3 is 13 amino acids. Trimming removed 3 bases from V and 6 bases from J, with 11 bases in between. Germline V gene sequence: CDR1 DFQATT, CDR2 SNEGSKA (reference sequence).

This clonotype was detected only a few times. V is TRBV7-9 and J is TRBJ1-5; D remains ambiguous. This CDR3 has 12 amino acids. V was cut by 0 bases and J by 9 bases, with 6 bases left in between. Germline CDR1 reads SEHNR; CDR2 reads FQNEAQ (reference sequence). CDR3 in DNA: TGTGCCAGCAGCTTAGCGAAGACGCCCCAGCATTTT. This encodes CASSLAKTPQHF.

As to this clonotype: One junction end does not reproduce the germline sequence, and a read error may be involved. The chain carries TRBV20-1 and TRBJ2-2; 10 nucleotides match TRBD1. CDR1 and CDR2 (germline): DFQATT, SNEGSKA (reference sequence). This CDR3 region has 15 residues. In DNA, the CDR3 is TGCAGTGCCGAACGACAGGGGGCGCGGACCGGGGAGCCGTTTTTT. It encodes CSAERQGARTGEPFF.